Below are 3 T cell receptor beta chains sequenced from a single sample in a study of cytomegalovirus exposure and HLA in healthy donors. Sequencing used immunoSEQ multiplex PCR; TCRdb keeps in-frame clones, though not all of them. The repertoire holds approximately 270,000 clones, with more than 85% as singletons. The sequenced material came from PBMCs. These receptors originate from a man aged 18 to 29 in good health and CMV-seropositive.

This chain joins TRBV6-1 and TRBJ2-4; D is perhaps TRBD2 (5 bases). Germline loops: CDR1 MNHNS, CDR2 SASEGT. The V end was cut by 4 bases, the J end by 8 bases, with 21 bases between. The CDR3 is made up of 16 amino acids. Here the CDR3 reads CASSVAGGIRADIQYF. The CDR3 coding sequence is TGTGCCAGCAGTGTTGCGGGTGGAATTAGAGCGGACATTCAGTACTTC.

V usage is TRBV5-6 and J usage is TRBJ2-5; TRBD2 agrees at 8 bases. CDR3 length equals 15 residues. The V gene's germline CDR1 is SGHDT and CDR2 YYEEEE. Trimming took 2 bases from V and 2 from J; bases not matched to a gene: 5. CDR3: CASSFGREVQETQYF. The CDR3, as DNA: TGTGCCAGCAGCTTTGGGCGGGAGGTACAAGAGACCCAGTACTTC.

This clone was picked up a small number of times. CDR3: CASSTGLASSHEQYF. CDR3 in DNA: TGTGCCAGTAGTACCGGACTAGCTAGTTCCCACGAGCAGTACTTC. The chain links TRBV19 to TRBJ2-7; 8 bases line up with TRBD2. J was trimmed by 5 bases and V by 4 bases; bases with no gene match: 10. This CDR3 region has 15 residues. Germline V gene data show CDR1 as LNHDA and CDR2 as SQIVND (reference sequence).